A single sample gave rise to the 15 T cell receptor beta chains below, sequenced in a study of OX40 agonist ivuxolimab in advanced cancers. The data were produced by immunoSEQ multiplex PCR, yet TCRdb's version contains in-frame clones alone and is incomplete. The repertoire holds about 100,000 clones, with roughly 90% as singletons. Sequenced material: CD4+ or CD8+ T cells sorted from blood, taken in a trial of the OX40 agonist ivuxolimab. All receptors derive from an adult with an advanced solid tumor such as melanoma, head and neck, liver or kidney cancer.

This chain uses TRBV6-1 with TRBJ2-7; no definite D call. Germline V gene sequence: CDR1 MNHNS, CDR2 SASEGT. V lost 7 bases and J 0 bases, leaving 16 bases between the germline ends. This CDR3 has 15 residues. CDR3 sequence reads: CASKYPGSSSYEQYF. The CDR3 DNA reads TGTGCCAGCAAGTACCCGGGCTCCTCCTCCTACGAGCAGTACTTC.

The chain has TRBV11-2 and TRBJ2-5; the D gene could be TRBD1 or TRBD2 (6 bases each). Germline CDR1 SGHAT, CDR2 FQNNGV. Trimming removed 3 bases at V and 5 bases at J, with 16 bases between. This CDR3 is 15 amino acids long. CDR3: CASSLRGVAYETQYF. The CDR3 DNA sequence: TGTGCCAGCAGCTTGAGGGGGGTTGCGTACGAGACCCAGTACTTC.

Remarks on this clone: Other DNA sequences in the same sample also yield this CDR3. J is TRBJ1-6 and V is TRBV11-2; D gene unclear. The CDR3 sequence is 12 residues long. CDR1 is SGHAT and CDR2 is FQNNGV in the germline V gene. The V gene lost 0 bases and the J gene lost 6 bases, with 0 bases spanning the gap. CDR3 sequence (DNA): TGTGCCAGCAGCTTAGATAATTCACCCCTCCACTTT. Amino acid sequence: CASSLDNSPLHF.

The V call is TRBV19, the J call TRBJ2-5, with 10 bases that match TRBD1. The CDR3 loop spans 16 amino acids. Unmatched junction bases numbered 6, after V lost 1 base and J lost 4 bases. The germline V gene encodes CDR1 LNHDA and CDR2 SQIVND (reference sequence). The chain's CDR3 is CASSIGTGTGVETQYF. The CDR3 DNA reads as TGTGCCAGTAGTATAGGGACCGGGACAGGGGTAGAGACCCAGTACTTC.

In its sample, this clone was seen a few times. The V and J genes are TRBV30 and TRBJ1-2, with D perhaps TRBD1 (5 bases). The CDR3 has 16 amino acids. Germline lookup yields CDR1 GTSNPN and CDR2 SVGIG (reference sequence). V lost 2 bases, J lost 3 bases, and 19 bases lay in between. The chain's CDR3 is CAWSPGARAGDYGYTF. As DNA, the CDR3 is TGTGCCTGGAGTCCCGGAGCCCGGGCGGGGGACTATGGCTACACCTTC.

The chain employs TRBV5-1 and TRBJ2-1, with 9 bases matching TRBD2. The V and J ends lost 5 bases and 10 bases, in that order; junction bases with no gene match: 10. Looked up from germline, CDR1 is SGHRS and CDR2 is YFSETQ. CDR3 length: 14 amino acids. CDR3 sequence (DNA): TGCGCCAGCAGACAAGGGACTAGCTTTTCGGAGCAGTTCTTC. Translating gives CASRQGTSFSEQFF.

The rearrangement links TRBV7-6 to TRBJ1-1; D may be TRBD1 (5 bases). The CDR3 consists of 14 residues. From germline, CDR1 is SGHVS and CDR2 FNYEAQ. Trimming cost V 5 bases and J 1 base, with 11 bases left between them. Here the CDR3 DNA reads TGTGCCAGCAGCGACATTCAGGGGAACACTGAAGCTTTCTTT. This translates into CASSDIQGNTEAFF.

This clone showed up just once. J is TRBJ2-7 and V is TRBV5-1; the D call may be TRBD1 or TRBD2 (5 bases each). The ends were cut back, 4 bases at V and 6 bases at J, with 20 bases in the middle. This CDR3 contains 15 residues. Germline values: CDR1 SGHRS, CDR2 YFSETQ. CDR3 residues: CASSTAGTEGSEQYF. The CDR3 coding sequence is TGCGCCAGCAGCACCGCCGGGACCGAGGGCTCCGAGCAGTACTTC.

This clone was seen only a few times. The chain employs TRBV5-1 and TRBJ2-1; maybe TRBD1 (6 bases). The CDR3 contains 14 residues. Germline V gene lookup returns CDR1 SGHRS and CDR2 YFSETQ. The V end lost 1 base, the J end lost 7 bases, and 12 bases lay between the germline ends. CDR3 coding DNA: TGCGCCAGCAGCTTGACAGGGTTTAATAATGAGCAGTTCTTC. Amino acid sequence: CASSLTGFNNEQFF. Full variable domain (missing parts from reference TRBV5-1 and TRBJ2-1): KAGVTQTPRYLIKTRGQQVTLSCSPISGHRSVSWYQQTPGQGLQFLFEYFSETQRNKGNFPGRFSGRQFSNSRSEMNVSTLELGDSALYLCASSLTGFNNEQFFGPGTRLTVL.

The chain recombines TRBV4-2 with TRBJ2-2; the D is unclear. Germline CDR1 is LGHNA and CDR2 is YNFKEQ. The CDR3 loop spans 14 amino acids. V was trimmed by 7 bases and J by 1 base, leaving 10 bases between them. CDR3 residues: CASKGYLNTGELFF. CDR3 nucleotide sequence: TGTGCCAGCAAGGGCTACCTGAACACCGGGGAGCTGTTTTTT.

This clone was found a few times. This rearrangement joins TRBV7-2 to TRBJ1-5; D gene uncertain. Deletions cut 2 bases from V and 5 bases from J, with 13 bases between. Germline CDR1 reads SGHTA; CDR2 reads FQGNSA. The CDR3 contains 15 residues. The CDR3 spells CASSLWDSRDQPQHF. As DNA, the CDR3 is TGTGCCAGCAGCTTATGGGATTCGAGAGATCAGCCCCAGCATTTT.

The chain is built from TRBV6-1 and TRBJ1-4, with no clear D. The CDR3 contains 14 residues. V shed 3 bases and J shed 10 bases, with 15 bases lying between them. The germline V gene has CDR1 MNHNS and CDR2 SASEGT. The CDR3 region has the DNA TGTGCCAGCAGTGATGGGATACGGTTCGGAAAACTGTTTTTT. Translating it yields CASSDGIRFGKLFF.

This clone was counted between two and nine times. The chain links TRBV30 to TRBJ1-5, with 7 bases that match TRBD1. V lost 0 bases to trimming and J lost 0 bases; unmatched junction nucleotides: 5. This CDR3 has 16 residues. Germline values: CDR1 GTSNPN, CDR2 SVGIG (reference sequence). This chain's CDR3 is CAWSVQGRDSNQPQHF. CDR3 in DNA: TGTGCCTGGAGTGTACAGGGGCGGGATAGCAATCAGCCCCAGCATTTT.

V and J are TRBV14 and TRBJ1-3; D uncertain. The CDR3 spans 14 residues. Trimming removed 2 bases from V and 7 bases from J, with 12 bases in between. The germline gives CDR1 SGHDN, CDR2 FVKESK. The CDR3 sequence: CASSQHGGRNTIYF. CDR3 nucleotide sequence: TGTGCCAGCAGCCAACACGGTGGGCGCAACACCATATATTTT.

In this sample, this clone turned up a few times. The chain joins TRBV5-1 to TRBJ2-1; a weak D match, TRBD1 (6 bases). The CDR3 runs 14 residues. V lost 2 bases and J 5 bases, leaving 11 bases between the germline ends. Per germline, CDR1 SGHRS and CDR2 YFSETQ. CDR3 sequence: CASSFGQLHNEQFF. The CDR3 region has the DNA TGCGCCAGCAGCTTTGGACAGCTTCACAATGAGCAGTTCTTC.